This entry concerns a single T cell receptor (beta chain). The sample belongs to a study of blood T cell repertoires in COVID-19. Measured with immunoSEQ multiplex PCR; TCRdb has only the in-frame clones, and not every one. The sample lists about 200,000 clones; roughly 90% were seen once. Trimming shortened V by 1 base and J by 7 bases, and 11 bases separated the two germline ends. Per germline, CDR1 LGHDT and CDR2 YNNKEL (reference sequence). The CDR3 extends over 13 amino acids. Self-reported history from a screening survey and questionnaire set each donor's cohort. This receptor was taken from a woman between 18 and 30 years old who had recovered from COVID-19. The source material was PBMCs or T cells enriched from blood (not recorded which). This sequence joins TRBV3-1 (or the pseudogene TRBV3-2) and TRBJ2-7; D may be TRBD2 (6 bases). CDR3: CASSQGPRGEQYF. CDR3 in DNA: TGTGCCAGCAGCCAAGGGCCCCGGGGGGAGCAGTACTTC.